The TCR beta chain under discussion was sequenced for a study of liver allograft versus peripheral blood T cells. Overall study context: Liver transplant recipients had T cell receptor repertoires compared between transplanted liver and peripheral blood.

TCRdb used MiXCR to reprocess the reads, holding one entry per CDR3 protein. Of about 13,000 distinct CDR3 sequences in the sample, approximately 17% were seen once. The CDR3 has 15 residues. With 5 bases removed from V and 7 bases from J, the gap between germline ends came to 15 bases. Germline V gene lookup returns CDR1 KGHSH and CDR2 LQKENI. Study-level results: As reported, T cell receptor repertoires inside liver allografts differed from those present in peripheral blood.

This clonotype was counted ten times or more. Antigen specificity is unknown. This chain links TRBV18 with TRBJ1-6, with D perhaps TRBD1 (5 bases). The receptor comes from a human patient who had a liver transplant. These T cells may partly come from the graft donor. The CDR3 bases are TGTGCCAGCTCAGCCCAGTTCGGGGACAATTCACCCCTCCACTTT. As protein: CASSAQFGDNSPLHF.